A single T cell receptor (beta chain) is shown here with its context. Its specificity is not known. The V gene's germline CDR1 is MGHRA and CDR2 YSYEKL. This CDR3 has 17 residues. Trimming removed 0 bases from V and 4 bases from J, with 16 bases in between. Libraries were prepared by immunoSEQ multiplex PCR; TCRdb keeps only in-frame clonotypes and omits some of them. The table has over 90,000 clones, about 94% seen once. This sample stems from a study of T cell responses to AZD1222 COVID-19 vaccine. Study-wide results and caveats: After the peak T cell response, and only then, were repertoires sampled.

This specimen was peripheral blood, taken 28 days after the second AZD1222 dose. This TCR came from an adult who received the AZD1222 COVID-19 vaccine. The chain has TRBV4-1 and TRBJ2-1, with a tentative D call TRBD1 (5 bases). CDR3 sequence: CASSQDVRAGRYNEQFF. CDR3 coding DNA: TGCGCCAGCAGCCAAGATGTCCGGGCAGGGCGGTACAATGAGCAGTTCTTC.